This TCR beta chain originates from a study of cytomegalovirus exposure and HLA in healthy donors. Vbeta (60) and Jbeta (13) primers were used in the PCR. Some clones are missing from TCRdb's copy, which holds only in-frame ones; the method was immunoSEQ multiplex PCR. Of about 140,000 clones in the sample, less than 85% are singletons; the top ten hold approximately 8.2%. For this clone: One junction end does not reproduce the germline sequence, and a read error may be involved.

Germline V lookup: CDR1 LNHNV, CDR2 YYDKDF (reference sequence). The CDR3 length is 11 residues. This sequence originates from a woman in her forties or fifties in good health and CMV-seropositive. The chain carries TRBV15 and TRBJ1-3; no clear D gene. Specimen: PBMCs. As DNA, the CDR3 is TGTGCCACCCGTCGAGGAAACATCATATATTTT. The encoded protein is CATRRGNIIYF.